Listed here are 26 T cell receptor beta chains from one sample, sequenced in a study of cytomegalovirus exposure and HLA in healthy donors. The PCR was carried out with 60 Vbeta primers and 13 Jbeta primers. Clones were sequenced by immunoSEQ multiplex PCR, and TCRdb holds only the in-frame ones, with some missing. The sample lists about 140,000 clones, around 9% seen once, with roughly 6.4% in the top ten. What was sequenced was PBMCs. Receptors originate from a woman aged 35 to 49 in good health and CMV-seropositive.

The gene calls are TRBV11-2 and TRBJ1-3; 8 nucleotides line up with TRBD1. The CDR3 spans 16 residues. The V segment lost 7 bases and the J segment 4 bases; nucleotides outside the gene matches: 12. Germline V gives CDR1 SGHAT, CDR2 FQNNGV. Written as DNA, the CDR3 is TGTGCCAGCACCCTAGGTGACAGGGGATCCGGAAACACCATATATTTT. It encodes CASTLGDRGSGNTIYF.

V gene TRBV7-9 combines with J gene TRBJ1-1; D not certain. V gave up 5 bases and J gave up 0 bases, with 13 bases separating them. This CDR3 region has 15 residues. The germline CDR1 and CDR2 sequences are SEHNR and FQNEAQ (reference sequence). As DNA, the CDR3 is TGTGCCAGCAGCCCAGAAGGAGGGATGAACACTGAAGCTTTCTTT. Amino acid sequence: CASSPEGGMNTEAFF.

This clone was detected a few times. CDR3 region: CAISPGQGEGYTF. In DNA form, the CDR3 reads TGTGCCATCAGCCCCGGACAGGGAGAGGGCTACACCTTC. The chain joins TRBV10-3 to TRBJ1-2; 8 bases map to TRBD1. The CDR3 totals 13 residues. Germline V CDR1 and CDR2: ENHRY, SYGVKD. J gave up 8 bases and V 6 bases, and 8 bases lay outside the gene matches.

This clone was detected a few times. The V gene is TRBV7-2, the J gene TRBJ1-1; 10 positions match TRBD1. This CDR3 comprises 15 residues. CDR1 SGHTA and CDR2 FQGNSA come from the germline V gene. V shed 1 base and J 6 bases; nucleotides not matched to a gene: 5. Written as DNA, the CDR3 is TGTGCCAGCAGCTTAGAGGGACAGGGGTTATCTGAAGCTTTCTTT. Protein: CASSLEGQGLSEAFF.

The chain recombines TRBV5-1 with TRBJ1-4, with a possible D match to TRBD1 (5 bases). The CDR3 is made up of 14 amino acids. V lost 1 base and J lost 5, with 9 bases in between. The germline V gene has CDR1 SGHRS and CDR2 YFSETQ. Here the CDR3 DNA reads TGCGCCAGCAGCTTGCAGGGTATGAATGAAAAACTGTTTTTT. Residues: CASSLQGMNEKLFF.

Only a few counts were recorded for this clone. The gene calls are TRBV5-1 and TRBJ1-2; no definite D call. Trimming removed 4 bases from V and 3 bases from J, with 19 bases in between. Per germline, CDR1 SGHRS and CDR2 YFSETQ. CDR3 length equals 16 residues. As DNA, the CDR3 is TGCGCCAGCAGCCTCGGAGTTGCGGGGAGGGACTATGGCTACACCTTC. Translating gives CASSLGVAGRDYGYTF.

This clone was picked up a small number of times. The chain has TRBV7-2 and TRBJ1-4, with 8 bases that match TRBD1. CDR1 is SGHTA and CDR2 is FQGNSA in the germline V gene. V lost 3 bases, J lost 7 bases, and 16 bases stayed unmatched. CDR3 length equals 18 residues. CDR3 sequence reads: CASSLSFRTGQLGEKLFF. CDR3 nucleotide sequence: TGTGCCAGCAGCTTGTCCTTCCGGACAGGGCAGTTAGGTGAAAAACTGTTTTTT.

Remarks on this clone: No conserved phenylalanine or tryptophan is present at the end of the CDR3, so a read error is the likely explanation. The chain joins TRBV2 to TRBJ1-1; weak D call: TRBD1 (5 bases). CDR1 is SNHLY, CDR2 FYNNEI, per germline. This CDR3 comprises 12 residues. CDR3 bases: TGTGCAAGCCGGACAAGTGGGGCTGAAGCTTTCGTT. It codes for CASRTSGAEAFV.

The chain recombines TRBV4-1 with TRBJ2-5, with TRBD1 matching 7 bases. Germline-derived CDR1 and CDR2 are MGHRA and YSYEKL. This CDR3 spans 16 amino acids. V lost 4 bases and J lost 5; bases outside the gene matches: 13. In nucleotides, the CDR3 is TGCGCCAGCAGCCTGGGACAGAACCTCATAGGGGAGACCCAGTACTTC. Translating it yields CASSLGQNLIGETQYF.

The sample holds a few counts of this clone. The chain joins TRBV29-1 to TRBJ1-4; D is uncertain. V dropped 6 bases and J dropped 8 bases, with 13 bases sitting between them. In germline, CDR1 is SQVTM, CDR2 ANQGSEA. This CDR3 region has 12 residues. CDR3 nucleotides: TGCAGCGTCCTCCGGACGGGAGAAAAACTGTTTTTT. Translated, it gives CSVLRTGEKLFF.

The table lists this clone with a few counts. The chain couples TRBV7-9 to TRBJ2-7, with TRBD2 matching 7 bases. This CDR3 is 14 amino acids long. J lost 7 bases, V lost 1 base, and 7 bases had no gene match. Per germline, CDR1 SEHNR and CDR2 FQNEAQ (reference sequence). The CDR3, as DNA: TGTGCCAGCAGCTTAGACGGTTCCGGGGGGGAGCAGTACTTC. As protein: CASSLDGSGGEQYF.

The chain has TRBV7-6 and TRBJ1-6; 10 bases match TRBD1. Germline values: CDR1 SGHVS, CDR2 FNYEAQ. The CDR3 runs 14 residues. Trimming at V came to 4 bases and at J to 10 bases, leaving 4 bases not matched to a gene. Here the CDR3 reads CASSSDRGLSPLHF. The CDR3 DNA is TGTGCCAGCAGCTCGGACAGGGGGTTGTCACCCCTCCACTTT. The full variable domain, in which reference TRBV7-6 and TRBJ1-6 provide the parts outside the CDR3, is GAGVSQSPRYKVTKRGQDVALRCDPISGHVSLYWYRQALGQGPEFLTYFNYEAQQDKSGLPNDRFSAERPEGSISTLTIQRTEQRDSAMYRCASSSDRGLSPLHFGNGTRLTVT.

A few counts support this clone. This rearrangement joins TRBV6-5 to TRBJ1-6, with D perhaps matching TRBD1 (6 bases). The germline gives CDR1 MNHEY, CDR2 SVGAGI. The CDR3 totals 14 residues. Trimming removed 2 bases from V and 7 bases from J, with 9 bases in between. CDR3 bases: TGTGCCAGCAGTTACGCAGGGGCCAATTCACCCCTCCACTTT. Translating gives CASSYAGANSPLHF.

The rearrangement links TRBV6-5 to TRBJ2-5; the D gene is possibly TRBD2 (5 bases). This CDR3 comprises 13 residues. V was clipped by 7 bases and J by 6 bases, with 15 bases between them. Germline assignment: CDR1 MNHEY and CDR2 SVGAGI. As DNA, the CDR3 is TGTGCCAGCACGACCGGGGTTGGGCAGACCCAGTACTTC. Its translation is CASTTGVGQTQYF.

This clone came up a few times. The chain has TRBV2 and TRBJ1-5, with D hard to call. The germline V gene encodes CDR1 SNHLY and CDR2 FYNNEI. V lost 8 bases and J lost 0, with 11 bases in between. The CDR3 is 14 amino acids. The CDR3 DNA follows: TGTGCCAGCGCTCCTGACAATAGCAATCAGCCCCAGCATTTT. Its translation: CASAPDNSNQPQHF.

This clone was seen more than once but under ten times. The chain has TRBV6-5 and TRBJ2-7; tentatively, D is TRBD2 (5 bases). V shed 6 bases and J shed 1 base, with 10 bases lying between them. This CDR3 comprises 13 residues. Germline assignment: CDR1 MNHEY and CDR2 SVGAGI. The CDR3 sequence is CASRRGLSYEQYF. The CDR3 coding sequence is TGTGCCAGCAGAAGAGGACTTTCCTACGAGCAGTACTTC.

The V call is TRBV7-2, the J call TRBJ2-7, with D unclear. CDR1 and CDR2 (germline): SGHTA, FQGNSA. The CDR3 has 16 residues. V gave up 1 base and J gave up 3 bases, with 16 bases separating them. CDR3 bases: TGTGCCAGCAGCTTAGACAGTGCAAAATCCATCTACGAGCAGTACTTC. This sequence encodes CASSLDSAKSIYEQYF.

The V gene is TRBV5-1, the J gene TRBJ1-1, with D unclear. The V and J ends lost 0 bases and 5 bases respectively, with 14 bases between them. The CDR3 spans 15 residues. Germline V CDR1 and CDR2: SGHRS, YFSETQ. The DNA of the CDR3 is TGCGCCAGCAGCTTGGCTCCGTCGAGGTGGACTGAAGCTTTCTTT. It is translated as CASSLAPSRWTEAFF.

This clone showed up just a few times. This sequence joins TRBV10-3 and TRBJ1-2, with 12 positions matching TRBD1. Germline trimming cut 3 bases from V and 2 bases from J; bases unmatched to any gene: 7. The CDR3 is made up of 17 amino acids. Germline V gives CDR1 ENHRY, CDR2 SYGVKD. DNA of the CDR3: TGTGCCATCAGTGACGAGGGACAGGGGGCTATGAACTATGGCTACACCTTC. Amino acids: CAISDEGQGAMNYGYTF.

The chain uses TRBV19 and TRBJ1-2; TRBD1 matches at 8 bases. V shed 5 bases, J shed 3 bases, and the junction held 5 bases outside the gene matches. CDR3 length equals 14 residues. The germline V gene encodes CDR1 LNHDA and CDR2 SQIVND (reference sequence). The CDR3: CASSSQGVDYGYTF. The CDR3 nucleotides are TGTGCCAGTAGTTCACAGGGGGTTGACTATGGCTACACCTTC.

To note about this clone: No conserved phenylalanine or tryptophan ends this CDR3, so it is likely a read error. This chain joins TRBV6-5 and TRBJ1-2, with 9 bases fitting TRBD1. Germline lookup yields CDR1 MNHEY and CDR2 SVGAGI. The CDR3 has 13 amino acids. The CDR3 region is CDSSKGQGLGYTV. The DNA for the CDR3 is TGTGACAGCAGCAAGGGACAGGGACTTGGCTACACCGTC.

The chain links TRBV27 to TRBJ2-7; TRBD1 agrees at 7 bases. Germline V gene data show CDR1 as MNHEY and CDR2 as SMNVEV (reference sequence). This CDR3 has 16 amino acids. The V segment lost 5 bases and the J segment 1 base; nucleotides outside the gene matches: 11. CDR3 protein: CASSPRQGSGSYEQYF. In DNA, the CDR3 is TGTGCCAGCAGTCCGCGACAGGGATCGGGGTCCTACGAGCAGTACTTC.

The table lists this clone with a few counts. Different DNA sequences within this sample yield the same CDR3. The V and J genes are TRBV7-9 and TRBJ1-4, with a tentative D call TRBD1 (5 bases). Germline V gene lookup returns CDR1 SEHNR and CDR2 FQNEAQ (reference sequence). Trimming shortened V by 1 base and J by 0 bases, and 9 bases separated the two germline ends. The CDR3 runs 16 residues. Written as DNA, the CDR3 is TGTGCCAGCAGCTTAGGACAGAGCGCAACTAATGAAAAACTGTTTTTT. Translated, it gives CASSLGQSATNEKLFF.

This clone was observed a few times. The chain is built from TRBV29-1 and TRBJ2-2; weak D call: TRBD2 (6 bases). The germline CDR1 and CDR2 sequences are SQVTM and ANQGSEA. Between the trimmed V and J ends, which lost 6 bases and 7 bases, there was a span of 15 bases. This CDR3 comprises 13 residues. The CDR3 protein is CSVGLGTVGELFF. DNA for the CDR3: TGCAGCGTCGGGCTTGGGACTGTCGGGGAGCTGTTTTTT.

The chain couples TRBV2 to TRBJ1-2, with D hard to call. In germline, CDR1 is SNHLY, CDR2 FYNNEI. The CDR3 extends over 12 amino acids. V gave up 6 bases and J gave up 4 bases, with 9 bases separating them. CDR3 nucleotides: TGTGCCAGCAGCTTGGAGGTCTATGGCTACACCTTC. It translates to CASSLEVYGYTF. Drawing the rest from reference TRBV2 and TRBJ1-2, the complete variable domain is EPEVTQTPSHQVTQMGQEVILRCVPISNHLYFYWYRQILGQKVEFLVSFYNNEISEKSEIFDDQFSVERPDGSNFTLKIRSTKLEDSAMYFCASSLEVYGYTFGSGTRLTVV.

The rearrangement joins TRBV6-5 to TRBJ1-1; D is uncertain. CDR1 is MNHEY and CDR2 is SVGAGI in the germline V gene. The CDR3 consists of 14 residues. V was trimmed by 5 bases and J by 3 bases, leaving 13 bases between them. CDR3 in DNA: TGTGCCAGCAGTGCTTCGGGGATTCACACTGAAGCTTTCTTT. Translating it yields CASSASGIHTEAFF.